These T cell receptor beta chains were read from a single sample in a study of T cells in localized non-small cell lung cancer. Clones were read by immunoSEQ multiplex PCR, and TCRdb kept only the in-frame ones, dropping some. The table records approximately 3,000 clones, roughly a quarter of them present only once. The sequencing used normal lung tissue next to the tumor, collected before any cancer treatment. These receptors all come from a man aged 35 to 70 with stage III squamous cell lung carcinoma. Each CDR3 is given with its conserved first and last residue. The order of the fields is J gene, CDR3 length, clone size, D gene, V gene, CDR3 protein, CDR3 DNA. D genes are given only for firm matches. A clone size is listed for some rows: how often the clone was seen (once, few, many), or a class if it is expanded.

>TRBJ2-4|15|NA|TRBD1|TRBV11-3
CASRRAGTGENIQYF
TGTGCCAGCAGACGAGCCGGGACAGGGGAAAACATTCAGTACTTC
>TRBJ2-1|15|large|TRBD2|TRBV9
CASKQSGENYNEQFF
TGTGCCAGCAAACAGAGCGGGGAAAACTACAATGAGCAGTTCTTC
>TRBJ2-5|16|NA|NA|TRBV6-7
CASSYSALGTEETQYF
TGTGCCAGCAGTTACTCGGCGTTGGGGACGGAAGAGACCCAGTACTTC
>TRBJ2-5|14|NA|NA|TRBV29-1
CSVDRQVGGETQYF
TGCAGCGTTGATAGGCAGGTTGGCGGAGAGACCCAGTACTTC
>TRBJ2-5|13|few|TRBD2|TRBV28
CASFSGGEETQYF
TGTGCCAGCTTTAGCGGGGGGGAAGAGACCCAGTACTTC
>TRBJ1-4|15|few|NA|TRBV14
CASSQAAGAGEKLFF
TGTGCCAGCAGCCAAGCGGCAGGGGCAGGGGAAAAACTGTTTTTT
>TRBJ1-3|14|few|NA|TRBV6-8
CASSYDAFGNTIYF
TGTGCCAGCAGTTACGACGCGTTCGGAAACACCATATATTTT
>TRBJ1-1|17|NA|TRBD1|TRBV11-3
CASSPYPRTGLDTEAFF
TGTGCCAGCAGCCCATATCCCCGGACAGGGCTGGACACTGAAGCTTTCTTT
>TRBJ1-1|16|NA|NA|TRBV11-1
CASSLGMVKGGAEAFF
TGTGCCAGCAGCTTAGGTATGGTCAAGGGAGGGGCTGAAGCTTTCTTT
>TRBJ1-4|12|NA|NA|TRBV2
CASRGANEKLFF
TGTGCCAGCAGGGGAGCTAATGAAAAACTGTTTTTT
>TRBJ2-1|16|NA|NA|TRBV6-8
CASSLGTAPIYNEQFF
TGTGCCAGCAGCCTTGGGACCGCGCCGATCTACAATGAGCAGTTCTTC
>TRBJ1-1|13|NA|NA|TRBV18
CASSGSPNTEAFF
TGTGCCAGCTCGGGCAGCCCGAACACTGAAGCTTTCTTT
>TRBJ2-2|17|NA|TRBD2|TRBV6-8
CASRLTSGGRNTGELFF
TGTGCCAGCAGACTTACTAGCGGGGGGAGGAACACCGGGGAGCTGTTTTTT
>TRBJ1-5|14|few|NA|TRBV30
CAWSVDTSNQPQHF
TGTGCCTGGAGTGTCGACACTAGCAATCAGCCCCAGCATTTT
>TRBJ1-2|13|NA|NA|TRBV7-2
CASRPLDRYGYTF
TGTGCCAGCAGGCCACTAGACAGATATGGCTACACCTTC
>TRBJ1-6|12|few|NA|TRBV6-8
CASSYGESPLHF
TGTGCCAGCAGTTACGGGGAATCACCCCTCCACTTT
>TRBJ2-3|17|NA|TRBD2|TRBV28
CASSLPGGAGGRNTQYF
TGTGCCAGCAGTTTGCCCGGGGGGGCCGGGGGCCGGAATACGCAGTATTTT
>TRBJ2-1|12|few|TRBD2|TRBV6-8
CASSYNRGGQFF
TGTGCCAGCAGTTACAACCGGGGGGGCCAATTCTTC
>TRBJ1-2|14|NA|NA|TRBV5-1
CASSREGGNYGYTF
TGCGCCAGCAGCCGCGAGGGGGGCAACTATGGCTACACCTTC
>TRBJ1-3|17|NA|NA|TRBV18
CASSLFTGGASGNTIYF
TGTGCCAGCTCCCTATTTACGGGGGGCGCTTCCGGAAACACCATATATTTT
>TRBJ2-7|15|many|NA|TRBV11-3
CASSLRGLGPYEQYF
TGTGCCAGCAGCTTGCGGGGATTGGGGCCCTACGAGCAGTACTTC
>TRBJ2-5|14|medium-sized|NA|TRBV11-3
CASSLWVGEETQYF
TGTGCCAGCAGCTTATGGGTCGGAGAAGAGACCCAGTACTTC
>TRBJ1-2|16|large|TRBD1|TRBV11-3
CASSLTGMSRRAGYTF
TGTGCCAGCAGCTTGACAGGGATGTCGAGGAGAGCGGGCTACACCTTC
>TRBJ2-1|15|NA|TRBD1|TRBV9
CASTPGGSSYNEQFF
TGTGCCAGCACTCCAGGGGGTAGCTCCTACAATGAGCAGTTCTTC
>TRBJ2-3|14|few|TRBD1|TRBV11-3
CASSLGTGLNTQYF
TGTGCCAGCAGCTTGGGGACAGGGCTGAATACGCAGTATTTT
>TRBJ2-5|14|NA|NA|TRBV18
CASSPPGQQETQYF
TGTGCCAGCTCACCACCGGGCCAACAAGAGACCCAGTACTTC
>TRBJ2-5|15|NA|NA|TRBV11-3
CASSMGQLYQETQYF
TGTGCCAGCAGCATGGGACAACTTTATCAAGAGACCCAGTACTTC
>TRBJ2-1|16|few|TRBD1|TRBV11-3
CASSFRDRGAYNEQFF
TGTGCCAGCAGCTTCCGGGACAGGGGCGCCTACAATGAGCAGTTCTTC
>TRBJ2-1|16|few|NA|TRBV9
CASSGTLGGSYNEQFF
TGTGCCAGCAGCGGGACCCTGGGGGGTTCCTACAATGAGCAGTTCTTC
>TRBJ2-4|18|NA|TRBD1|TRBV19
CASSTRDRGRETKNIQYF
TGTGCCAGTAGTACCCGGGACAGGGGGCGCGAGACCAAAAACATTCAGTACTTC
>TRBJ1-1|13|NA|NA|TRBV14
CASSPDLNTEAFF
TGTGCCAGCAGCCCTGACCTGAACACTGAAGCTTTCTTT
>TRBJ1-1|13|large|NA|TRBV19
CASSTPPGSEAFF
TGTGCCAGTAGCACACCGCCAGGGTCTGAAGCTTTCTTT
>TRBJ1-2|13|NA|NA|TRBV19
CATGEGGNYGYTF
TGTGCCACGGGCGAGGGAGGGAACTATGGCTACACCTTC
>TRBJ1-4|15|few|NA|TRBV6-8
CASSWRRTADEKLFF
TGTGCCAGCAGTTGGCGACGGACAGCCGATGAAAAACTGTTTTTT
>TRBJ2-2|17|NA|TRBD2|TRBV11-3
CASSLGLAGGVTGELFF
TGTGCCAGCAGCTTGGGACTAGCGGGGGGAGTTACCGGGGAGCTGTTTTTT
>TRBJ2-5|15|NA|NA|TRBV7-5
CASSSARGSQETQYF
TGTGCCAGCAGCTCCGCCCGGGGCTCCCAAGAGACCCAGTACTTC
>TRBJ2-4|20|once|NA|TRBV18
CASSPRPQELASAAKNIQYF
TGTGCCAGCTCACCACGTCCACAGGAACTAGCCTCGGCCGCCAAAAACATTCAGTACTTC
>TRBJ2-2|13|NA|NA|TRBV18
CASSPGFSGELFF
TGTGCCAGCTCACCGGGTTTTTCCGGGGAGCTGTTTTTT
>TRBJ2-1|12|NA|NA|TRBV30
CAWSFSYNEQFF
TGTGCCTGGAGTTTCTCCTACAATGAGCAGTTCTTC
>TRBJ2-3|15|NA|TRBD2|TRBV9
CASGLAGSSTDTQYF
TGTGCCAGCGGTCTAGCGGGTTCTAGCACAGATACGCAGTATTTT
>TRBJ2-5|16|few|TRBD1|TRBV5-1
CASSSPPTGPQETQYF
TGCGCCAGCAGCTCGCCCCCGACAGGGCCCCAAGAGACCCAGTACTTC
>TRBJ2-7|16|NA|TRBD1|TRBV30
CAWIPQTGGSSYEQYF
TGTGCCTGGATCCCCCAGACAGGGGGTAGCTCCTACGAGCAGTACTTC
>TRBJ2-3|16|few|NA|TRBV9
CASSVGRLAVADTQYF
TGTGCCAGCAGCGTAGGGCGCCTAGCTGTCGCAGATACGCAGTATTTT
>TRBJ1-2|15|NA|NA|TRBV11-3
CASSLDVVPNYGYTF
TGTGCCAGCAGCTTGGATGTGGTTCCTAACTATGGCTACACCTTC
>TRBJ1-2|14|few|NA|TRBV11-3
CASSIPDTRYGYTF
TGTGCCAGCAGCATCCCGGACACGCGCTATGGCTACACCTTC
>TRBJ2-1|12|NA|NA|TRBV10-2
CASSLDRNEQFF
TGCGCCAGCAGCTTGGACAGAAATGAGCAGTTCTTC
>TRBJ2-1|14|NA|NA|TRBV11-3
CASSKGTVRNEQFF
TGTGCCAGCAGCAAGGGGACGGTCCGCAATGAGCAGTTCTTC
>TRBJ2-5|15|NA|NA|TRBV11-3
CASSSQGRTGETQYF
TGTGCCAGCAGCTCCCAAGGACGTACAGGGGAGACCCAGTACTTC
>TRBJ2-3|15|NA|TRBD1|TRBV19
CASSKDRASTDTQYF
TGTGCCAGTAGTAAGGACAGGGCTAGCACAGATACGCAGTATTTT
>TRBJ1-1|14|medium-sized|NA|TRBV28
CASSLSGANTEAFF
TGTGCCAGCAGTTTATCAGGGGCAAACACTGAAGCTTTCTTT
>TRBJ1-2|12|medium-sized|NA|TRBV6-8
CASSREVDGYTF
TGTGCCAGCAGTCGCGAGGTGGATGGCTACACCTTC
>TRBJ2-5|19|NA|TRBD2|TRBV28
CASKALGTSGGHYQETQYF
TGTGCCAGCAAGGCGTTAGGGACTAGCGGGGGCCATTACCAAGAGACCCAGTACTTC
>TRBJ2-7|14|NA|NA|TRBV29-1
CSVEGAGRVGEQYF
TGCAGCGTTGAGGGTGCGGGAAGGGTGGGCGAGCAGTACTTC
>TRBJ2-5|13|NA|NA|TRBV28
CASSSRGWETQYF
TGTGCCAGCAGTTCCCGGGGGTGGGAGACCCAGTACTTC
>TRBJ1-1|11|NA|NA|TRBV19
CASTSGSKAFF
NA
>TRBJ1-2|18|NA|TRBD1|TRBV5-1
CASSPQPRQTGADYGYTF
TGCGCCAGCAGCCCACAACCCAGACAGACAGGGGCCGACTATGGCTACACCTTC
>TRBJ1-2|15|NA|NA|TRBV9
CASSDTAGEDYGYTF
TGTGCCAGCAGTGATACCGCAGGGGAAGACTATGGCTACACCTTC
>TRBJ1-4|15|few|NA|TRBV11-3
CASSLSGRSWEKLFF
TGTGCCAGCAGCTTGAGCGGGCGTTCCTGGGAAAAACTGTTTTTT
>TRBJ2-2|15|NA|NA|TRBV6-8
CASSPQLVNTGELFF
TGTGCCAGCAGTCCCCAATTGGTTAACACCGGGGAGCTGTTTTTT